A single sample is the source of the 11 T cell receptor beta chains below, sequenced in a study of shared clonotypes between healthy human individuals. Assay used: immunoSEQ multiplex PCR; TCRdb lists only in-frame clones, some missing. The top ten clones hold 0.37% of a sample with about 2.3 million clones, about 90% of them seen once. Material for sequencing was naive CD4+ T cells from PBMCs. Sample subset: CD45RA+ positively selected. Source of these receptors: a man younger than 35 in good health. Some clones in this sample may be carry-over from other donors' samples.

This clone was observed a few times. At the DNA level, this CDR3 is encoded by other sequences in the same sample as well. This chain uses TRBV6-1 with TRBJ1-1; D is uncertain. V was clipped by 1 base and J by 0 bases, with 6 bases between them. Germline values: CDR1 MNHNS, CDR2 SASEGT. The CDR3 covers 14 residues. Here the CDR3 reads CASSEVGVNTEAFF. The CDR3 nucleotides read TGTGCCAGCAGTGAAGTCGGCGTGAACACTGAAGCTTTCTTT.

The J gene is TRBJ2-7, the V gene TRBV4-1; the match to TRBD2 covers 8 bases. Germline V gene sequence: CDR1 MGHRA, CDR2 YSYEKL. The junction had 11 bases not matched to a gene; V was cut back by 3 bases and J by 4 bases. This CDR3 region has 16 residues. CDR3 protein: CASSHPGTRAPYEQYF. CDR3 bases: TGCGCCAGCAGCCATCCCGGGACTAGGGCTCCTTACGAGCAGTACTTC.

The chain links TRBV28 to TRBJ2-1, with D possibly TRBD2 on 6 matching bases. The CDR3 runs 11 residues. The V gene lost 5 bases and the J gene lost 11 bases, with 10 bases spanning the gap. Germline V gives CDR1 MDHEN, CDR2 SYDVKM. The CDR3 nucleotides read TGTGCCAGCAGTCCGACTAGTAAGCAGTTCTTC. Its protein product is CASSPTSKQFF.

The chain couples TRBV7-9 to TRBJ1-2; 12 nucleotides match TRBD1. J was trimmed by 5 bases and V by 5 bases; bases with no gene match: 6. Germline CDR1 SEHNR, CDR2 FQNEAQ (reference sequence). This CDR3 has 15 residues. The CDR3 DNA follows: TGTGCCAGCAGCGCGGGACAGGGGGCTTGGTATGGCTACACCTTC. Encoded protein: CASSAGQGAWYGYTF.

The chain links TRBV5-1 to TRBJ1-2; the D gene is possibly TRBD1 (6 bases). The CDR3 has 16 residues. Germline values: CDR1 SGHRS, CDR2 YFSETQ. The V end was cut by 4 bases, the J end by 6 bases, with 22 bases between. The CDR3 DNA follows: TGCGCCAGCAGCCGTAATCCGGGACATCCAAACAATGGCTACACCTTC. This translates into CASSRNPGHPNNGYTF.

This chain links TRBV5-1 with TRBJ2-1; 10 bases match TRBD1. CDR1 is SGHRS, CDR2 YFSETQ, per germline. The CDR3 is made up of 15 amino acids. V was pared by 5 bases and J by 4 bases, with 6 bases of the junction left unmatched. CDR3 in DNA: TGCGCCAGCAGAAAACCGGGACAGGGGTACAATGAGCAGTTCTTC. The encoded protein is CASRKPGQGYNEQFF. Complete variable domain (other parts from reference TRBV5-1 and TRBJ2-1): KAGVTQTPRYLIKTRGQQVTLSCSPISGHRSVSWYQQTPGQGLQFLFEYFSETQRNKGNFPGRFSGRQFSNSRSEMNVSTLELGDSALYLCASRKPGQGYNEQFFGPGTRLTVL.

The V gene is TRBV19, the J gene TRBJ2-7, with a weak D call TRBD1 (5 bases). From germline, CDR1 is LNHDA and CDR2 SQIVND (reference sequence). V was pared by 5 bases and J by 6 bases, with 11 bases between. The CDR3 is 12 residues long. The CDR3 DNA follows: TGTGCCAGTAGTGGGTCAGGGCGCGAGCAGTACTTC. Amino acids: CASSGSGREQYF.

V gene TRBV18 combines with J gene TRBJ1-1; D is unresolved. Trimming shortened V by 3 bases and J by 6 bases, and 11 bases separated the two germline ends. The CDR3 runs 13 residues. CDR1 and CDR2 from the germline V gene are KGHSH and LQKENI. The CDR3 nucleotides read TGTGCCAGCTCACCGGGTGGGCTAGCTGAAGCTTTCTTT. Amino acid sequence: CASSPGGLAEAFF. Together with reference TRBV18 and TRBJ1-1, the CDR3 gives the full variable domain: NAGVMQNPRHLVRRRGQEARLRCSPMKGHSHVYWYRQLPEEGLKFMVYLQKENIIDESGMPKERFSAEFPKEGPSILRIQQVVRGDSAAYFCASSPGGLAEAFFGQGTRLTVV.

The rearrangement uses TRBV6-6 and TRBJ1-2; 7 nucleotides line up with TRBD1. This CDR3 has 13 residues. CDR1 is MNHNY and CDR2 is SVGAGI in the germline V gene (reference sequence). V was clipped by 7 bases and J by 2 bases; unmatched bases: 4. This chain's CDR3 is CASTDRENYGYTF. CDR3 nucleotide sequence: TGTGCCAGCACCGACAGGGAAAACTATGGCTACACCTTC.

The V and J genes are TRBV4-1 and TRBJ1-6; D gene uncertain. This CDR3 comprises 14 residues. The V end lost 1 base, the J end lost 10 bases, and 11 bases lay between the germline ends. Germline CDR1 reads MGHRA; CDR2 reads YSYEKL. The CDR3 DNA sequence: TGCGCCAGCAGCCAAGTAGGTTTCGGCTCACCCCTCCACTTT. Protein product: CASSQVGFGSPLHF.

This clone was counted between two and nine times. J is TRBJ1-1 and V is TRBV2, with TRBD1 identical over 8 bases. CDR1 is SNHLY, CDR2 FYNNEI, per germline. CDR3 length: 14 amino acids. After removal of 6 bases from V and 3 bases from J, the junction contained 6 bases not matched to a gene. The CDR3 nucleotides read TGTGCCAGCAGCCTGACAGGGGCTGACACTGAAGCTTTCTTT. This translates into CASSLTGADTEAFF.